One sample yielded the 21 T cell receptor beta chains listed below, sequenced in a study of molecular identifiers for immune sequencing clone quantification. TCRdb re-analysed the PCR reads in MiXCR, keeping a single row per CDR3 protein. In the table there are about 9,800 distinct CDR3 sequences, roughly a fifth of which are singletons. Material for sequencing was naive CD8+ T cells from blood, with Jurkat cell RNA spiked in. Subset of the sample: FACS-sorted CD8+CD4-CCR7+CD45RA+ naive T cells. The source is a human donor in good health. Some libraries in this study had Jurkat cell RNA spiked in.

This clonotype is termed medium-sized. V is TRBV9 and J is TRBJ2-3; D is unresolved. Germline CDR1 SGDLS, CDR2 YYNGEE. The CDR3 is 13 amino acids. The ends were cut back, 0 bases at V and 2 bases at J, with 4 bases in the middle. The DNA for the CDR3 is TGTGCCAGCAGCGTAGGGGACACAGATACGCAGTATTTT. Protein: CASSVGDTDTQYF.

By share, this clonotype ranks as medium-sized. This chain joins TRBV20-1 and TRBJ2-3; D not resolved. The CDR3 loop spans 14 amino acids. CDR1 is DFQATT and CDR2 is SNEGSKA in the germline V gene (reference sequence). V was shortened by 0 bases and J by 3 bases, with 10 bases between the two germline ends. The CDR3 reads CSARDLGPTDTQYF. The CDR3 region has the DNA TGCAGTGCTAGAGACCTAGGACCGACAGATACGCAGTATTTT.

This clonotype is classed as medium-sized. The genes are TRBV19 and TRBJ2-7, with 10 bases aligning to TRBD1. CDR1 is LNHDA and CDR2 is SQIVND in the germline V gene (reference sequence). The J segment lost 4 bases and the V segment lost 3 bases, leaving 3 bases of the junction unmatched. The CDR3 totals 14 residues. Here the CDR3 reads CASSIGTGVYEQYF. The CDR3 DNA follows: TGTGCCAGTAGTATTGGGACAGGGGTTTACGAGCAGTACTTC.

This clonotype came up many times. The genes are TRBV5-4 and TRBJ1-1; D perhaps matches TRBD1 (5 bases). The CDR3 consists of 14 residues. Germline V gives CDR1 SGHNT, CDR2 YYREEE (reference sequence). The germline V and J ends were trimmed by 0 bases and 1 base, with 7 bases remaining between them. The CDR3 here is CASSLVGQNTEAFF. The CDR3 nucleotides read TGTGCCAGCAGCTTGGTGGGGCAGAACACTGAAGCTTTCTTT.

This clonotype has a count of ten or more. The V gene is TRBV28, the J gene TRBJ2-2, with TRBD2 matching over 8 bases. Germline V gene lookup returns CDR1 MDHEN and CDR2 SYDVKM. The CDR3 totals 15 residues. Trimming took 7 bases from V and 5 from J; bases not matched to a gene: 9. DNA for the CDR3: TGTGCCAGCATCAAGCGGGAGTGGGGGACCGGGGAGCTGTTTTTT. Protein sequence: CASIKREWGTGELFF.

This clonotype was recorded many times. The chain combines TRBV19 with TRBJ2-2; weak D call: TRBD2 (5 bases). Trimming took off 7 bases at V and 6 bases at J, with 9 bases between the two ends. This CDR3 comprises 12 residues. Germline CDR1 is LNHDA and CDR2 is SQIVND (reference sequence). The CDR3 loop is CASKSGPGELFF. The CDR3 DNA is TGTGCCAGTAAAAGCGGTCCCGGGGAGCTGTTTTTT.

This chain uses TRBV6-2 or TRBV6-3 with TRBJ2-6; D ambiguous. The CDR3 totals 12 residues. Trimming removed 4 bases at V and 10 bases at J, with 8 bases between. The germline V gene has CDR1 MNHEY and CDR2 SVGEGT. The CDR3: CASSLLLNVLTF. CDR3 coding DNA: TGTGCCAGCAGTTTACTACTAAACGTCCTGACTTTC.

This clonotype is termed medium-sized. J is TRBJ2-3 and V is TRBV4-3, with 9 bases matching TRBD2. In germline, CDR1 is LGHNA, CDR2 YSLEER. The V segment lost 0 bases and the J segment 0 bases; nucleotides outside the gene matches: 7. The CDR3 has 18 amino acids. CDR3 DNA sequence: TGCGCCAGCAGCCAAGATTCGAGTAGCGGGGGTAGCACAGATACGCAGTATTTT. Translation: CASSQDSSSGGSTDTQYF.

This clonotype is medium-sized by share. The chain couples TRBV2 to TRBJ2-3, with D tentatively TRBD2 (5 bases). There are 15 residues in the CDR3. The germline CDR1 and CDR2 sequences are SNHLY and FYNNEI. The V end was cut by 0 bases, the J end by 4 bases, with 11 bases between. The CDR3 spells CASSEASGSADTQYF. The CDR3 nucleotides are TGTGCCAGCAGTGAAGCCAGCGGATCTGCAGATACGCAGTATTTT.

This clonotype is medium-sized within its sample. The rearrangement uses TRBV5-4 and TRBJ2-7; TRBD2 might be the D (5 bases). V lost 0 bases, J lost 2 bases, and 9 bases lay in between. The CDR3 totals 14 residues. From germline, CDR1 is SGHNT and CDR2 YYREEE (reference sequence). DNA for the CDR3: TGTGCCAGCAGCTTGGAGGGAGCCCCCTACGAGCAGTACTTC. Protein sequence: CASSLEGAPYEQYF.

In its sample, this clonotype ranks as medium-sized. The J gene is TRBJ1-5, the V gene TRBV12-3 or TRBV12-4; 9 bases agree with TRBD1. V lost 4 bases, J lost 3 bases, and 10 bases stayed unmatched. This CDR3 contains 17 residues. CDR3 nucleotide sequence: TGTGCCAGCAGTTCCGCCCGTACAGGGGGCAACAATCAGCCCCAGCATTTT. It codes for CASSSARTGGNNQPQHF.

A remark on this clonotype: The missing conserved phenylalanine or tryptophan at the end of this CDR3 makes a read error likely. The rearrangement joins TRBV30 to TRBJ2-2, with D perhaps TRBD1 (6 bases). The CDR3 has 12 amino acids. V was trimmed by 5 bases and J by 6 bases, leaving 10 bases between them. CDR1 is GTSNPN and CDR2 is SVGIG in the germline V gene (reference sequence). The CDR3 nucleotides are TGTGCCTGGGAAGGGGGTGCCGGGGAGCTGTTTCTT. Translated, it gives CAWEGGAGELFL.

By sample fraction, this clonotype is medium-sized. This chain uses TRBV6-5 with TRBJ2-3, with D unresolved. This CDR3 comprises 15 residues. Germline CDR1 reads MNHEY; CDR2 reads SVGAGI. Trimming stripped 6 bases from V and 3 bases from J, with 16 bases between. The CDR3 reads CASRPTGYYTDTQYF. Written as DNA, the CDR3 is TGTGCCAGCAGGCCGACTGGGTATTATACAGATACGCAGTATTTT.

This clonotype was picked up many times. The V gene is TRBV12-3 or TRBV12-4, the J gene TRBJ1-5; 10 bases are shared with TRBD1. The CDR3 has 14 amino acids. After removal of 4 bases from V and 6 bases from J, the junction contained 3 bases not matched to a gene. The DNA for the CDR3 is TGTGCCAGCAGTTGGACAGGGGGTAGTCAGCCCCAGCATTTT. Translated, it gives CASSWTGGSQPQHF.

As concerns this clonotype: Because it lacks the conserved phenylalanine or tryptophan at the end, this CDR3 is likely a read error. The DNA is omitted, as the CDR3 cannot be located on it reliably, and the CDR3 follows TCRdb's listing. CDR3 amino acids: CSAFSETSDNIRYL. The rearrangement joins TRBV20-1 to TRBJ2-4; TRBD2, as called in the table, went unchecked against the DNA. With termini counted, the CDR3 has 14 amino acids. Germline lookup yields CDR1 DFQATT and CDR2 SNEGSKA (reference sequence).

Only a few counts were recorded for this clonotype. A read error may be the cause here, since a much bigger clone is one base away. The chain joins TRBV6-2 or TRBV6-3 to TRBJ1-2; D gene uncertain. V was trimmed by 4 bases and J by 1 base, leaving 16 bases between them. CDR1 is MNHEY and CDR2 is SVGEGT in the germline V gene. The CDR3 extends over 16 amino acids. The CDR3 DNA sequence: TGTGCCAGCAGTTGCTCCTTCTTGGGCAGTAACTATGGCTACACCTTC. Its protein is CASSCSFLGSNYGYTF.

This clonotype was seen ten or more times. V usage is TRBV19 and J usage is TRBJ1-1, with unresolved D. Germline V lookup: CDR1 LNHDA, CDR2 SQIVND (reference sequence). The CDR3 extends over 10 amino acids. Trimming removed 9 bases from V and 4 bases from J, with 6 bases in between. The CDR3 DNA reads as TGTGCCAGCGGGATCACTGAAGCTTTCTTT. Its protein is CASGITEAFF.

There are many counts of this clonotype. An end of the junction differs from the germline gene, which may be a read error. The chain couples TRBV20-1 to TRBJ1-6; D unresolved. The germline gives CDR1 DFQATT, CDR2 SNEGSKA (reference sequence). This CDR3 has 16 residues. The CDR3 DNA follows: TGCAGTGCCCGCCCCGCCCAAAGCTCCTATATTTCACCCCTCCACTTT. This codes for CSARPAQSSYISPLHF.

This clonotype was detected ten times or more. The CDR3 DNA is TGTGCCAGTGGACTAGCTGATTACAATGAGCAGTTCTTC. Its protein product is CASGLADYNEQFF. V gene TRBV28 combines with J gene TRBJ2-1, with 8 bases matching TRBD2. Germline CDR1 and CDR2: MDHEN and SYDVKM. J lost 4 bases, V lost 9 bases, and 5 bases had no gene match. The CDR3 has 13 amino acids. Using reference TRBV28 and TRBJ2-1 for the parts outside the CDR3, the full variable domain is DVKVTQSSRYLVKRTGEKVFLECVQDMDHENMFWYRQDPGLGLRLIYFSYDVKMKEKGDIPEGYSVSREKKERFSLILESASTNQTSMYLCASGLADYNEQFFGPGTRLTVL.

V usage is TRBV11-3 and J usage is TRBJ2-3, with 9 bases lining up with TRBD2. V shed 10 bases and J 3 bases; nucleotides not matched to a gene: 26. Germline V gives CDR1 SGHNT, CDR2 YENEEA. The CDR3 is made up of 20 amino acids. The CDR3 DNA sequence: TGTGCCACCAGACTACCCCCCCCCAAGCGGGAGGTCTCCACGACAGATACGCAGTATTTT. Translating gives CATRLPPPKREVSTTDTQYF.

This clonotype is labeled medium-sized. The gene calls are TRBV7-2 and TRBJ2-7; D is perhaps TRBD1 (5 bases). Germline V CDR1 and CDR2: SGHTA, FQGNSA. The CDR3 contains 15 residues. V shed 1 base and J shed 0 bases, with 10 bases lying between them. The CDR3 DNA is TGTGCCAGCAGCTTAGAGCTTGGGGCCTCCTACGAGCAGTACTTC. This encodes CASSLELGASYEQYF.